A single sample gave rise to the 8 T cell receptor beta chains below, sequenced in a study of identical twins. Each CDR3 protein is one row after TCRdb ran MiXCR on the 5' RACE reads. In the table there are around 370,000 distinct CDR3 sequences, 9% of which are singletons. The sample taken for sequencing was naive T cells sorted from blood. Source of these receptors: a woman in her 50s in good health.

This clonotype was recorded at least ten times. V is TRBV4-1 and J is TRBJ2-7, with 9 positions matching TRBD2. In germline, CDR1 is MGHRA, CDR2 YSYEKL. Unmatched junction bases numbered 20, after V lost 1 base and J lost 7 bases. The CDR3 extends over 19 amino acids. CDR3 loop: CASSQVKPPGREGRYEQYF. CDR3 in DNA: TGCGCCAGCAGCCAAGTCAAACCCCCCGGGCGGGAGGGTCGTTATGAGCAGTACTTC.

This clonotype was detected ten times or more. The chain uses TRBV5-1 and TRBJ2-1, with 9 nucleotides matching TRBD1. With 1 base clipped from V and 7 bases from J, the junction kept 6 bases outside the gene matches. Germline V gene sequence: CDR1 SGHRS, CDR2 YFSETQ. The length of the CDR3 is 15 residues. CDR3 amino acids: CASSLYRGLVNEQFF. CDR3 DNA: TGCGCCAGCAGCTTGTACAGGGGGCTTGTAAATGAGCAGTTCTTC.

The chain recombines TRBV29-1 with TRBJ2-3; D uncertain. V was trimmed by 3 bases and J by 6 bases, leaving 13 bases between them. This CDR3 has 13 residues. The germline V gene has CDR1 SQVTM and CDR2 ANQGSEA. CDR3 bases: TGCAGCGTTGACTCTAGATTCACGGATACGCAGTATTTT. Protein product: CSVDSRFTDTQYF.

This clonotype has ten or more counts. The CDR3 is CASSKPGGPTDTQYF. In DNA form, the CDR3 reads TGTGCCAGCAGCAAACCGGGCGGCCCCACAGATACGCAGTATTTT. The chain joins TRBV7-6 to TRBJ2-3; no definite D call. The V and J ends lost 5 bases and 2 bases respectively, with 14 bases between them. The CDR3 is 15 amino acids. CDR1 is SGHVS, CDR2 FNYEAQ, per germline.

In DNA form, the CDR3 reads TGTGCCACCAGTGATACGGACTACCAAGAGACCCAGTACTTC. Its translation is CATSDTDYQETQYF. J is TRBJ2-5 and V is TRBV24-1; D perhaps matches TRBD2 (5 bases). The germline V gene encodes CDR1 KGHDR and CDR2 SFDVKD. The CDR3 is made up of 14 amino acids. V lost 3 bases and J 0 bases, leaving 7 bases between the germline ends.

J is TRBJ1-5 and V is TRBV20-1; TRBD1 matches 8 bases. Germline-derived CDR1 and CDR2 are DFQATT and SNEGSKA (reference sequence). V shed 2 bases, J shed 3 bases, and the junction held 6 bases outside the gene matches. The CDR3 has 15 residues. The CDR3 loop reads CSARKTGADNQPQHF. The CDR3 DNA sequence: TGCAGTGCTAGAAAGACAGGGGCCGACAATCAGCCCCAGCATTTT.

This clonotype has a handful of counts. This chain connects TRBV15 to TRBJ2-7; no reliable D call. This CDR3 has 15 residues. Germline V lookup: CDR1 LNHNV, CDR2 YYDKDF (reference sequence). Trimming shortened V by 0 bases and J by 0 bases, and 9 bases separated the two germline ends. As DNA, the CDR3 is TGTGCCACCAGCAGAGACAGGAGCTACTCCTACGAGCAGTACTTC. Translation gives CATSRDRSYSYEQYF.

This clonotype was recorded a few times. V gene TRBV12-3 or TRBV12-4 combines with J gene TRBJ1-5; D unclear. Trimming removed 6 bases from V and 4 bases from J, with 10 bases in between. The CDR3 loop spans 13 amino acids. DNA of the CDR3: TGTGCCAGCAGAACGGCAACTAATCAGCCCCAGCATTTT. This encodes CASRTATNQPQHF.